This is a list of T cell receptor beta chains from one sample in a study of T cells in tumors after PD-1 blockade. Produced via immunoSEQ multiplex PCR; TCRdb's table is partial and in-frame only. In the table there are roughly 50,000 clones, about 85% of which are singletons. The specimen comprised PBMCs, sampled before anti-PD-1 treatment. Source of these receptors: a human donor with basal cell carcinoma. Each CDR3 is given with its conserved first and last residue. D genes are given only for firm matches. For some rows the clone size is stated as once, few or many, or as a class when expanded; others skip it.

>TRBJ1-2|-|TRBV28|TRBD1
CASSGQGRVYGYTF
TGTGCCAGCAGTGGACAGGGGAGGGTCTATGGCTACACCTTC
>TRBJ1-6|-|TRBV10-3|-
CAVGTASSYNSPLHF
TGTGCCGTCGGGACCGCCTCCTCCTATAATTCACCCCTCCACTTT
>TRBJ2-3|few|TRBV5-1|-
CASSFTDTQYF
TGCGCCAGCAGCTTCACAGATACGCAGTATTTT
>TRBJ2-1|-|TRBV5-1|-
CASGLQERNEQFF
TGCGCCTCAGGGTTACAAGAACGCAATGAGCAGTTCTTC
>TRBJ1-2|-|TRBV3-1/TRBV3-2|TRBD1
CASRDTGGGGYTF
TGTGCCAGCAGAGATACAGGGGGCGGTGGCTACACCTTC
>TRBJ2-3|-|TRBV5-4|TRBD2
CASRLGLAGGPSTDTQYF
TGTGCCAGCAGATTAGGGCTAGCGGGGGGGCCTAGCACAGATACGCAGTATTTT
>TRBJ2-3|-|TRBV5-4|TRBD1
CASSLGDRGSDTQYF
TGTGCCAGCAGCTTAGGGGACAGGGGATCAGATACGCAGTATTTT
>TRBJ2-3|-|TRBV7-6|-
CASSWTEGADTQYF
TGTGCCAGCAGCTGGACTGAGGGCGCAGATACGCAGTATTTT
>TRBJ2-5|-|TRBV19|-
CASSGMASGETQYF
TGTGCCAGTAGCGGGATGGCATCGGGAGAGACCCAGTACTTC
>TRBJ2-2|once|TRBV14|-
CASSQGQFTGELFF
TGTGCCAGCAGCCAAGGACAATTCACCGGGGAGCTGTTTTTT
>TRBJ1-5|once|TRBV10-2|TRBD1
CASSENQGAHQPQHF
TGCGCCAGCTCAGAGAATCAGGGGGCACATCAGCCCCAGCATTTT
>TRBJ1-4|-|TRBV15|TRBD1
CATSRQTGLREKLFF
TGTGCCACCAGCAGACAGACAGGGTTGAGGGAAAAACTGTTTTTT
>TRBJ1-2|once|TRBV19|-
CASSTAADKGYGYTF
TGTGCCAGTAGTACTGCCGCCGACAAGGGCTATGGCTACACCTTC
>TRBJ2-7|-|TRBV11-3|TRBD2
CASSLSGTASYEQYF
TGTGCCAGCAGCTTAAGCGGGACGGCTTCCTACGAGCAGTACTTC
>TRBJ2-3|-|TRBV5-1|-
CASSLSRRAGTDTQYF
TGCGCCAGCAGCTTGAGTCGGCGGGCCGGCACAGATACGCAGTATTTT
>TRBJ2-2|once|TRBV5-1|TRBD2
CASSLGAGQTGELFF
TGCGCCAGCAGCTTGGGAGCGGGGCAGACCGGGGAGCTGTTTTTT
>TRBJ2-1|-|TRBV15|-
CATSRDTAGLVYNEQFF
TGTGCCACCAGCAGAGATACAGCAGGGTTGGTGTACAATGAGCAGTTCTTC
>TRBJ1-4|-|TRBV6-5|TRBD1
CASSYSGQGDEKLFF
TGTGCCAGCAGTTACTCGGGACAGGGTGACGAAAAACTGTTTTTT
>TRBJ2-3|-|TRBV5-1|TRBD1
CASADRGRPDTQYF
TGCGCCAGTGCGGACAGGGGGCGCCCAGATACGCAGTATTTT
>TRBJ2-7|few|TRBV5-1|-
CASSPTQGNYEQYF
TGCGCCAGCAGCCCAACTCAGGGTAACTACGAGCAGTACTTC
>TRBJ2-3|-|TRBV7-9|TRBD1
CASSFPGQGFTDTQYF
TGTGCCAGCAGCTTCCCGGGACAGGGTTTTACAGATACGCAGTATTTT
>TRBJ1-5|-|TRBV4-1|-
CASSPPRYSNQPQHF
TGCGCCAGCAGCCCCCCCCGGTATAGCAATCAGCCCCAGCATTTT
>TRBJ1-4|-|TRBV3-1/TRBV3-2|TRBD1
CASSPGQGRSEKLFF
TGTGCCAGCAGCCCGGGACAGGGTCGGAGTGAAAAACTGTTTTTT
>TRBJ2-1|few|TRBV5-1|TRBD2
CASSLRGADEQFF
TGCGCCAGCAGCCTGCGGGGGGCGGATGAGCAGTTCTTC
>TRBJ2-7|-|TRBV7-2|-
CASSPFGGQSSYEQYF
TGTGCCAGCAGCCCCTTTGGGGGGCAGAGCTCCTACGAGCAGTACTTC
>TRBJ2-3|-|TRBV7-9|TRBD2
CASSFSGGATDTQYF
TGTGCCAGCAGCTTTAGCGGGGGGGCCACAGATACGCAGTATTTT
>TRBJ1-2|-|TRBV5-1|-
CASSFRGEGYGYTF
TGCGCCAGCAGCTTCAGGGGCGAGGGCTATGGCTACACCTTC
>TRBJ2-5|-|TRBV7-2|-
CASSSRVGQETQYF
TGTGCCAGCAGCTCCAGGGTGGGCCAAGAGACCCAGTACTTC
>TRBJ1-2|-|TRBV5-1|-
CASSLVDHYGYTF
TGCGCCAGCAGCTTGGTAGATCACTATGGCTACACCTTC
>TRBJ2-3|few|TRBV4-2|TRBD1
CASSQLDREVDTQYF
TGTGCCAGCAGCCAACTAGACAGGGAAGTAGATACGCAGTATTTT
>TRBJ2-1|once|TRBV18|TRBD1
CASSPPGGRYNEQFF
TGTGCCAGCTCACCCCCAGGGGGCCGGTACAATGAGCAGTTCTTC
>TRBJ1-5|-|TRBV10-3|-
CAISERKRPGADNQPQHF
TGTGCCATCAGTGAAAGGAAGAGGCCCGGGGCGGACAATCAGCCCCAGCATTTT
>TRBJ2-3|-|TRBV6-6|-
CASGTRGAPGTQYF
TGTGCCAGCGGGACCCGGGGGGCCCCTGGTACGCAGTATTTT
>TRBJ2-1|-|TRBV5-6|-
CASSLGRREQFF
TGTGCCAGCAGCTTGGGGAGAAGGGAGCAGTTCTTC
>TRBJ1-2|-|TRBV5-4|TRBD1
CASSLRQGVITF
TGTGCCAGCAGCCTTCGACAGGGCGTGATCACCTTC
>TRBJ2-7|-|TRBV5-1|TRBD1
CASSLAGQGAQEQYF
TGCGCCAGCAGCTTGGCGGGACAGGGGGCGCAGGAGCAGTACTTC
>TRBJ1-5|-|TRBV4-2|TRBD1
CASSQFGTGDQPQHF
TGTGCCAGCAGCCAGTTCGGGACAGGGGATCAGCCCCAGCATTTT
>TRBJ2-7|-|TRBV2|TRBD2
CASSDGGSMYEQYF
TGTGCCAGCAGTGACGGGGGGTCGATGTACGAGCAGTACTTC
>TRBJ1-6|-|TRBV9|-
CASSVDTGHNSPLHF
TGTGCCAGCAGCGTAGATACAGGCCATAATTCACCCCTCCACTTT
>TRBJ1-5|-|TRBV19|-
CASSIDLRGDSNQPQHF
TGTGCCAGTAGTATAGATCTGCGGGGAGATAGCAATCAGCCCCAGCATTTT
>TRBJ2-1|-|TRBV5-4|TRBD2
CASSLTSGDEQFF
TGTGCCAGCAGCTTGACTAGCGGGGATGAGCAGTTCTTC
>TRBJ2-3|-|TRBV7-2|TRBD2
CASSLARLAGVSTDTQYF
TGTGCCAGCAGCTTAGCGCGACTAGCGGGGGTTAGCACAGATACGCAGTATTTT
>TRBJ2-5|-|TRBV30|TRBD1
CAGTVQETQYF
TGTGCCGGGACAGTTCAAGAGACCCAGTACTTC
>TRBJ1-1|once|TRBV19|TRBD1
CASRGPRTGSAEAFF
TGTGCCAGTAGAGGCCCCCGGACAGGGAGCGCTGAAGCTTTCTTT
>TRBJ2-3|-|TRBV5-1|-
CASSLASGGTDTQYF
TGCGCCAGCAGCTTGGCCTCAGGGGGCACAGATACGCAGTATTTT
>TRBJ2-1|-|TRBV7-2|TRBD2
CASSLELAAYNGQFF
TGTGCCAGCAGCTTAGAACTAGCGGCCTACAATGGGCAGTTCTTC
>TRBJ1-6|-|TRBV11-2|TRBD1
CASSARQGAGTKGNSPLHF
TGTGCCAGCAGCGCAAGACAGGGGGCTGGCACAAAAGGCAATTCACCCCTCCACTTT
>TRBJ1-1|-|TRBV30|-
CAWSVLAEGPGGEAFF
TGTGCCTGGAGTGTACTGGCGGAGGGACCCGGAGGCGAAGCTTTCTTT
>TRBJ1-6|once|TRBV10-3|TRBD1
CAISERTGGEGSPLHF
TGTGCCATCAGTGAAAGGACAGGGGGAGAGGGTTCACCCCTCCACTTT
>TRBJ2-7|-|TRBV5-1|-
CASNLGSSYEQYF
TGCGCCAGCAACCTAGGGAGCTCCTACGAGCAGTACTTC
>TRBJ1-5|-|TRBV6-6|-
CASSPGRASLSNQPQHF
TGTGCCAGCAGTCCCGGGCGGGCTTCCCTTAGCAATCAGCCCCAGCATTTT
>TRBJ2-3|once|TRBV4-1|-
CASSALKSGDTQYF
TGCGCCAGCAGTGCGCTTAAAAGCGGGGATACGCAGTATTTT
>TRBJ2-1|-|TRBV20-1|-
CSASRDNGPNEQFF
TGCAGTGCTAGTCGTGATAATGGTCCCAATGAGCAGTTCTTC
>TRBJ2-5|-|TRBV7-9|-
CASSFPVPAETQYF
TGTGCCAGCAGCTTCCCAGTGCCGGCGGAGACCCAGTACTTC